This TCR beta chain was captured by sequencing in a study of T-cell reconstitution after alpha-beta-depleted transplantation in children. A few counts support this clonotype. Trimming removed 2 bases at V and 10 bases at J, with 12 bases between. The CDR3 is 13 amino acids. The germline V gene encodes CDR1 MNHEY and CDR2 SMNVEV (reference sequence). Molecular barcoding with unique molecular identifiers was used for the TCRbeta library. MiXCR, run by TCRdb on the PCR reads, gives a single entry per CDR3 protein. This repertoire shows around 230,000 distinct CDR3 sequences, about 15% found once; its top ten account for about 45%.

The starting material was PBMCs, mostly from graft donor cells, obtained 360 days after TCRalphabeta/CD19-depleted stem cell transplant. This clonotype was obtained from a male patient between 2 and 9 years old who had a stem cell transplant for acute lymphoblastic leukemia, so the T cells may come from the graft donor. V is TRBV27 and J is TRBJ2-1; D unresolved. The chain's CDR3 is CASSLMDPREQFF. CDR3 nucleotides: TGTGCCAGCAGTTTAATGGATCCCAGGGAGCAGTTCTTC.